Sequencing of this T cell receptor beta chain was carried out in a study of T cell changes during pregnancy in multiple sclerosis. With V trimmed by 2 bases and J by 6 bases, 10 bases remained unmatched. CDR1 is PRHDT and CDR2 is FYEKMQ in the germline V gene (reference sequence). This CDR3 spans 17 amino acids. Produced via immunoSEQ multiplex PCR; TCRdb's table is partial and in-frame only. This table holds tens of thousands of clones, approximately 93% found once. V usage is TRBV13 and J usage is TRBJ2-2, with 9 bases fitting TRBD2. The specimen comprised peripheral blood, sampled after pregnancy. The TCR originated in a female donor with multiple sclerosis, enrolled in a pregnancy study. CDR3 sequence (DNA): TGTGCCAGCAGCTTATCCTCGGCTAGCGGGAAATCCGGGGAGCTGTTTTTT. Its translation is CASSLSSASGKSGELFF. Full variable domain (outside the CDR3, taken from reference TRBV13 and TRBJ2-2): AAGVIQSPRHLIKEKRETATLKCYPIPRHDTVYWYQQGPGQDPQFLISFYEKMQSDKGSIPDRFSAQQFSDYHSELNMSSLELGDSALYFCASSLSSASGKSGELFFGEGSRLTVL.